The 10 T cell receptor beta chains listed next were all sequenced from one sample in a study of blood T cell repertoires in COVID-19 (dated by TCRdb to 2018 to 2020). Library method: the immunoSEQ multiplex PCR assay. Not all clones reach the TCRdb copy of this immuneACCESS table, which keeps in-frame sequences only. Checked studies attribute under half of the gap to unresolved V genes and leave the rest unexplained. The sample has over 150,000 clones on record, around 81% of them singletons. Jointly, the top ten make up 9% to 15% of the sample. Sequenced sample: peripheral blood. Receptors originate from a woman older than 75 with COVID-19, enrolled during active disease.

The J gene is TRBJ2-3, the V gene TRBV7-2; D may be TRBD2 (6 bases). The V end lost 5 bases, the J end lost 0 bases, and 12 bases lay between the germline ends. This CDR3 is built from 15 residues. Germline V gene lookup returns CDR1 SGHTA and CDR2 FQGNSA. The CDR3 loop reads CASSPGLPSTDTQYF. CDR3 DNA: TGTGCCAGCAGCCCGGGACTGCCTAGCACAGATACGCAGTATTTT.

This clone is a singleton in its sample. V and J are TRBV7-9 and TRBJ1-6; 8 positions agree with TRBD1. V lost 0 bases to trimming and J lost 3 bases; unmatched junction nucleotides: 10. Looked up from germline, CDR1 is SEHNR and CDR2 is FQNEAQ (reference sequence). This CDR3 is 19 amino acids long. The CDR3 nucleotides read TGTGCCAGCAGCTTAGCGCGAGGGACAGGAATTTACTATAATTCACCCCTCCACTTT. Protein product: CASSLARGTGIYYNSPLHF.

This clone has more than one count but fewer than ten. V gene TRBV4-1 combines with J gene TRBJ1-4; 9 bases fit TRBD1. The V segment lost 4 bases and the J segment 7 bases; nucleotides outside the gene matches: 4. Germline V gene sequence: CDR1 MGHRA, CDR2 YSYEKL. The CDR3 totals 14 residues. The CDR3 bases are TGCGCCAGCAGCCTTACGACAGGGGGTGAAAAACTGTTTTTT. Its translation is CASSLTTGGEKLFF.

This clone has only a few counts. This rearrangement joins TRBV18 to TRBJ1-1; 7 bases match TRBD1. Trimming removed 3 bases from V and 8 bases from J; junction bases left unmatched: 3. The CDR3 covers 12 residues. Germline V gene data show CDR1 as KGHSH and CDR2 as LQKENI. In nucleotides, the CDR3 is TGTGCCAGCTCACCTAAGGACAGGGAAGCTTTCTTT. Encoded protein: CASSPKDREAFF.

The chain uses TRBV10-3 and TRBJ2-7; TRBD1 is a possible D gene (6 bases). CDR3 size: 14 residues. V shed 11 bases and J shed 4 bases, with 21 bases lying between them. The V gene's germline CDR1 is ENHRY and CDR2 SYGVKD. This chain's CDR3 is CAANDRSGAYEQYF. The CDR3 nucleotides are TGTGCCGCCAATGACAGGTCTGGGGCGTACGAGCAGTACTTC.

The V and J genes are TRBV13 and TRBJ2-7; TRBD2 matches at 7 bases. The germline CDR1 and CDR2 sequences are PRHDT and FYEKMQ (reference sequence). The CDR3 totals 16 residues. With 4 bases clipped from V and 0 bases from J, the junction kept 9 bases outside the gene matches. In DNA, the CDR3 is TGTGCCAGCAGCTCCCAATGGGCTAGCGGCTCCTACGAGCAGTACTTC. It encodes CASSSQWASGSYEQYF.

This clone turned up a few times. J is TRBJ1-2 and V is TRBV4-3, with unresolved D. Trimming stripped 0 bases from V and 8 bases from J, with 10 bases between. CDR1 is LGHNA, CDR2 YSLEER, per germline. CDR3 length: 13 amino acids. CDR3 in amino acids: CASSQERGRGYTF. CDR3 nucleotides: TGCGCCAGCAGCCAAGAACGAGGGCGCGGCTACACCTTC.

This chain uses TRBV5-4 with TRBJ1-4; D might be TRBD1 (5 bases). The germline CDR1 and CDR2 sequences are SGHNT and YYREEE (reference sequence). V lost 0 bases and J lost 3, with 9 bases in between. This CDR3 has 15 residues. CDR3 region: CASSLAAGPNEKLFF. CDR3 sequence (DNA): TGTGCCAGCAGCTTGGCGGCAGGGCCTAATGAAAAACTGTTTTTT.

V gene TRBV5-5 combines with J gene TRBJ2-7; 9 bases line up with TRBD1. The CDR3 is made up of 14 amino acids. V lost 3 bases to trimming and J lost 7 bases; unmatched junction nucleotides: 8. The germline V gene has CDR1 SGHKS and CDR2 YYEKEE (reference sequence). The CDR3 sequence: CASSSWDRVREQYF. The CDR3 DNA is TGTGCCAGCAGCTCCTGGGACAGGGTGAGGGAGCAGTACTTC. Drawing the rest from reference TRBV5-5 and TRBJ2-7, the complete variable domain is DAGVTQSPTHLIKTRGQQVTLRCSPISGHKSVSWYQQVLGQGPQFIFQYYEKEERGRGNFPDRFSARQFPNYSSELNVNALLLGDSALYLCASSSWDRVREQYFGPGTRLTVT.

The rearrangement links TRBV5-1 to TRBJ2-1; TRBD1 might be the D (6 bases). This CDR3 comprises 16 residues. Germline assignment: CDR1 SGHRS and CDR2 YFSETQ. V was trimmed by 4 bases and J by 3 bases, leaving 17 bases between them. CDR3 in DNA: TGCGCCAGCAGCGTCCTACAGGGCCATGACTACAATGAGCAGTTCTTC. It specifies CASSVLQGHDYNEQFF.